One sample yielded the 25 T cell receptor beta chains listed below, sequenced in a study of cytomegalovirus exposure and HLA in healthy donors. PCR employed 60 Vbeta and 13 Jbeta primers. Clones were read by immunoSEQ multiplex PCR, and TCRdb kept only the in-frame ones, dropping some. In the table there are some 130,000 clones, 80% of which are singletons. Sequencing was carried out using PBMCs. Receptors originate from a man aged 30-40 years in good health and CMV-seronegative.

This sequence joins TRBV7-2 and TRBJ2-7; 10 bases match TRBD2. Germline CDR1 SGHTA, CDR2 FQGNSA. The CDR3 contains 16 residues. V lost 4 bases, J lost 2 bases, and 8 bases stayed unmatched. CDR3 amino acids: CASSSLTSGIPYEQYF. Written as DNA, the CDR3 is TGTGCCAGCAGCTCCTTAACTAGCGGGATTCCCTACGAGCAGTACTTC.

The CDR3 protein is CAWTFVFAGELFF. CDR3 bases: TGTGCCTGGACCTTTGTTTTTGCCGGGGAGCTGTTTTTT. The rearrangement uses TRBV30 and TRBJ2-2; D is uncertain. V lost 4 bases and J lost 6, with 12 bases in between. This CDR3 has 13 amino acids. The V gene's germline CDR1 is GTSNPN and CDR2 SVGIG (reference sequence).

The chain has TRBV15 and TRBJ2-7; 12 bases line up with TRBD1. The CDR3 is 14 amino acids. J gave up 7 bases and V 5 bases, and 6 bases lay outside the gene matches. CDR1 is LNHNV, CDR2 YYDKDF, per germline (reference sequence). The CDR3 coding sequence is TGTGCCACCAGCGCCGGGACAGGGGGCCGGGAGCAGTACTTC. Translation: CATSAGTGGREQYF.

The V and J genes are TRBV7-9 and TRBJ1-2, with a possible D match to TRBD1 (5 bases). V was clipped by 1 base and J by 4 bases, with 13 bases between them. This CDR3 contains 15 residues. Germline loops: CDR1 SEHNR, CDR2 FQNEAQ (reference sequence). The CDR3 is CASSLGQQPAYGYTF. CDR3 in DNA: TGTGCCAGCAGCTTAGGACAGCAACCCGCCTATGGCTACACCTTC.

The chain couples TRBV7-9 to TRBJ2-7, with TRBD1 matching 7 bases. Trimming removed 5 bases from V and 0 bases from J; junction bases left unmatched: 7. Germline CDR1 and CDR2: SEHNR and FQNEAQ (reference sequence). The CDR3 covers 15 residues. CDR3 loop: CASSARDRSSYEQYF. CDR3 DNA: TGTGCCAGCAGCGCCCGGGACAGAAGCTCCTACGAGCAGTACTTC.

The J gene is TRBJ1-2, the V gene TRBV5-4; TRBD1 matches at 8 bases. After removal of 0 bases from V and 2 bases from J, the junction contained 6 bases not matched to a gene. Germline V gene data show CDR1 as SGHNT and CDR2 as YYREEE (reference sequence). The CDR3 is made up of 16 amino acids. Here the CDR3 reads CASSLEGDRTNYGYTF. The CDR3 bases are TGTGCCAGCAGCTTGGAGGGGGACAGGACAAACTATGGCTACACCTTC.

V usage is TRBV19 and J usage is TRBJ2-3, with 9 bases fitting TRBD2. Germline V lookup: CDR1 LNHDA, CDR2 SQIVND (reference sequence). The CDR3 sequence is 16 residues long. V shed 3 bases, J shed 6 bases, and the junction held 10 bases outside the gene matches. Written as DNA, the CDR3 is TGTGCCAGTAGTATCTCCTATAGCGGGAGAGGGGATACGCAGTATTTT. This encodes CASSISYSGRGDTQYF.

The chain employs TRBV27 and TRBJ2-7, with 10 bases identical to TRBD2. CDR3 length: 15 residues. Trimming cost V 3 bases and J 0 bases; bases outside gene matches: 2. Germline CDR1 and CDR2: MNHEY and SMNVEV (reference sequence). CDR3 in amino acids: CASSFGLAASYEQYF. CDR3 nucleotide sequence: TGTGCCAGCAGTTTTGGACTAGCGGCCTCCTACGAGCAGTACTTC.

There are a few counts of this clone. One end of the junction varies from germline; a read error may be responsible. The chain recombines TRBV6-5 with TRBJ2-7; 11 nucleotides align to TRBD1. The CDR3 contains 13 residues. Germline assignment: CDR1 MNHEY and CDR2 SVGAGI. The DNA for the CDR3 is TGTGCCAGCAGCCTACCGGGGACAGGGGGTGTCTTCTTC. Translating gives CASSLPGTGGVFF.

With respect to this clone: The identical CDR3 is also encoded by other nucleotide sequences in the sample. V usage is TRBV18 and J usage is TRBJ1-2, with D tentatively TRBD1 (5 bases). V lost 4 bases and J lost 2, with 5 bases in between. CDR1 KGHSH and CDR2 LQKENI come from the germline V gene. The CDR3 is 12 residues long. The CDR3 bases are TGTGCCAGCTCACAGGGGAACTATGGCTACACCTTC. This encodes CASSQGNYGYTF.

About this clone: The junction differs from germline at one of its ends, possibly a read error. The rearrangement joins TRBV27 to TRBJ2-2; a possible D gene is TRBD1 (6 bases). The CDR3 has 13 amino acids. The V gene's germline CDR1 is MNHEY and CDR2 SMNVEV (reference sequence). The DNA for the CDR3 is TGTGCCAGCAGCACAGGGAACGCCGGGGAGCTGTTTTTT. The encoded protein is CASSTGNAGELFF.

The J gene is TRBJ2-5, the V gene TRBV5-1; TRBD2 is a possible D gene (6 bases). The CDR3 spans 14 residues. With 0 bases removed from V and 1 base from J, the gap between germline ends came to 7 bases. In germline, CDR1 is SGHRS, CDR2 YFSETQ. CDR3 amino acids: CASSLGDFQETQYF. In DNA, the CDR3 is TGCGCCAGCAGCTTGGGGGACTTCCAAGAGACCCAGTACTTC. Filled out from reference TRBV5-1 and TRBJ2-5, the complete variable domain reads KAGVTQTPRYLIKTRGQQVTLSCSPISGHRSVSWYQQTPGQGLQFLFEYFSETQRNKGNFPGRFSGRQFSNSRSEMNVSTLELGDSALYLCASSLGDFQETQYFGPGTRLLVL.

The CDR3 bases are TGTGCCAGCAGCCCACAGGGTTACAATGAGCAGTTCTTC. Translated, it gives CASSPQGYNEQFF. The chain carries TRBV28 and TRBJ2-1; tentative D call: TRBD1 (6 bases). The germline CDR1 and CDR2 sequences are MDHEN and SYDVKM. V was trimmed by 6 bases and J by 4 bases, leaving 10 bases between them. CDR3 length: 13 residues.

The V call is TRBV19, the J call TRBJ2-1, with D possibly being TRBD2 (6 bases). The CDR3 is 15 amino acids. CDR1 LNHDA and CDR2 SQIVND come from the germline V gene (reference sequence). V was shortened by 6 bases and J by 4 bases, with 16 bases between the two germline ends. This CDR3 reads CASRSFGGPYNEQFF. For the CDR3, the DNA is TGTGCCAGTAGATCGTTCGGAGGGCCATACAATGAGCAGTTCTTC.

The chain has TRBV6-5 and TRBJ2-7; D unresolved. Trimming took off 0 bases at V and 7 bases at J, with 16 bases between the two ends. The CDR3 consists of 15 residues. Germline V gene sequence: CDR1 MNHEY, CDR2 SVGAGI. Here the CDR3 reads CASSYSPYPEREQYF. The DNA of the CDR3 is TGTGCCAGCAGTTACTCGCCATATCCCGAACGGGAGCAGTACTTC.

The rearrangement joins TRBV7-2 to TRBJ2-1; weak D call: TRBD1 (5 bases). Trimming took off 5 bases at V and 12 bases at J, with 11 bases between the two ends. Germline CDR1 is SGHTA and CDR2 is FQGNSA. This CDR3 has 11 amino acids. The CDR3 sequence: CASSRRVRQFF. In DNA, the CDR3 is TGTGCCAGCAGCCGCAGGGTGAGGCAGTTCTTC.

The chain links TRBV28 to TRBJ2-5, with TRBD2 as a possible D gene (5 bases). The CDR3 extends over 14 amino acids. V lost 2 bases, J lost 2 bases, and 9 bases lay in between. The germline V gene encodes CDR1 MDHEN and CDR2 SYDVKM. CDR3 sequence reads: CASSLRGFQETQYF. The CDR3 DNA sequence: TGTGCCAGCAGTTTACGAGGGTTTCAAGAGACCCAGTACTTC.

This sequence joins TRBV19 and TRBJ2-1; D is unclear. Trimming pared 7 bases from V and 9 bases from J, leaving 10 bases between. Germline assignment: CDR1 LNHDA and CDR2 SQIVND (reference sequence). This CDR3 region has 11 residues. The CDR3 coding sequence is TGTGCCAGTAACTTCGCCGGTGAGCAGTTCTTC. Translated, it gives CASNFAGEQFF.

The rearrangement links TRBV28 to TRBJ1-2; D unclear. CDR1 is MDHEN and CDR2 is SYDVKM in the germline V gene. This CDR3 contains 15 residues. V shed 2 bases and J shed 1 base, with 11 bases lying between them. The CDR3 region is CASSLRWFRNYGYTF. In DNA, the CDR3 is TGTGCCAGCAGTTTACGGTGGTTTCGTAACTATGGCTACACCTTC.

The V call is TRBV28, the J call TRBJ1-1; D unresolved. Germline CDR1 MDHEN, CDR2 SYDVKM. The CDR3 consists of 13 residues. Trimming took off 2 bases at V and 6 bases at J, with 10 bases between the two ends. CDR3 nucleotides: TGTGCCAGCAGTTTAGCGGGCGTGGCTGAAGCTTTCTTT. It specifies CASSLAGVAEAFF.

The J gene is TRBJ2-3, the V gene TRBV7-9; D is uncertain. This CDR3 is 12 amino acids long. V was shortened by 1 base and J by 5 bases, with 4 bases between the two germline ends. Per germline, CDR1 SEHNR and CDR2 FQNEAQ (reference sequence). CDR3 bases: TGTGCCAGCAGCTTAGTCGGAGATACGCAGTATTTT. Amino acids: CASSLVGDTQYF.

This clone has only a few counts. The chain is built from TRBV4-3 and TRBJ1-4; perhaps TRBD1 as D (5 bases). Trimming cost V 8 bases and J 7 bases, with 17 bases left between them. This CDR3 has 14 residues. The germline V gene encodes CDR1 LGHNA and CDR2 YSLEER. The CDR3 here is CASAPGRAVEKLFF. CDR3 sequence (DNA): TGCGCCAGCGCCCCAGGGAGGGCGGTTGAAAAACTGTTTTTT.

The J gene is TRBJ2-1, the V gene TRBV9; 11 bases match TRBD2. The CDR3 contains 15 residues. Looked up from germline, CDR1 is SGDLS and CDR2 is YYNGEE. Trimming took 3 bases from V and 3 from J; bases not matched to a gene: 2. CDR3 sequence reads: CASSATSGVYNEQFF. CDR3 DNA: TGTGCCAGCAGCGCGACTAGCGGGGTCTACAATGAGCAGTTCTTC.

The chain couples TRBV7-2 to TRBJ2-7; D not resolved. The CDR3 has 13 amino acids. V gave up 2 bases and J gave up 3 bases, with 8 bases separating them. Germline V gives CDR1 SGHTA, CDR2 FQGNSA. CDR3 DNA sequence: TGTGCCAGCAGCTTACTTACTTTCTACGAGCAGTACTTC. Its protein product is CASSLLTFYEQYF.

This rearrangement joins TRBV15 to TRBJ2-5; unclear D gene. CDR3 length: 14 amino acids. V shed 1 base and J shed 5 bases, with 11 bases lying between them. Germline CDR1 LNHNV, CDR2 YYDKDF (reference sequence). CDR3 in amino acids: CATSRGSVEETQYF. DNA for the CDR3: TGTGCCACCAGCAGAGGATCGGTGGAGGAGACCCAGTACTTC.